A single sample gave rise to the 5 T cell receptor beta chains below, sequenced in a study of blood T cell repertoires in COVID-19. This table comes from immunoSEQ multiplex PCR, and its TCRdb copy is limited to in-frame clones, with some not included. The table has about 66,000 clones, over 85% seen once; the top ten hold roughly 1.4%. Material for sequencing was peripheral blood. Receptors were obtained from a man between 60 and 75 years old with acute or convalescent COVID-19.

This chain uses TRBV18 with TRBJ1-3; D is undetermined. V lost 4 bases and J lost 0, with 13 bases in between. This CDR3 region has 16 residues. The V gene's germline CDR1 is KGHSH and CDR2 LQKENI. CDR3 DNA sequence: TGTGCCAGCTCACGTGAGGTCCCATCCTCTGGAAACACCATATATTTT. As protein: CASSREVPSSGNTIYF.

The rearrangement uses TRBV6-5 and TRBJ1-1; 9 bases match TRBD1. The V segment lost 5 bases and the J segment 1 base; nucleotides outside the gene matches: 5. The CDR3 has 15 residues. The germline CDR1 and CDR2 sequences are MNHEY and SVGAGI. The CDR3 protein is CASSIQGAQNTEAFF. For the CDR3, the DNA is TGTGCCAGCAGTATACAGGGGGCCCAGAACACTGAAGCTTTCTTT.

A word on this clone: Relative to the germline gene, one junction end is altered; a read error may explain this. The chain is built from TRBV6-5 and TRBJ2-3, with TRBD1 identical over 11 bases. The CDR3 runs 16 residues. Germline V CDR1 and CDR2: MNHEY, SVGAGI. The CDR3 is CASSYSGTGGFDTQYF. CDR3 coding DNA: TGTGCCAGCAGCTACTCCGGGACAGGGGGTTTTGATACGCAGTATTTT.

The rearrangement joins TRBV30 to TRBJ2-7, with TRBD2 identical over 8 bases. In germline, CDR1 is GTSNPN, CDR2 SVGIG (reference sequence). The J segment lost 3 bases and the V segment lost 3 bases, leaving 7 bases of the junction unmatched. The CDR3 contains 14 residues. The CDR3 here is CAWSAFSGDYEQYF. CDR3 sequence (DNA): TGTGCCTGGAGCGCGTTTAGCGGGGACTACGAGCAGTACTTC. Based on the CDR3 plus reference TRBV30 and TRBJ2-7, the full variable domain is SQTIHQWPATLVQPVGSPLSLECTVEGTSNPNLYWYRQAAGRGLQLLFYSVGIGQISSEVPQNLSASRPQDRQFILSSKKLLLSDSGFYLCAWSAFSGDYEQYFGPGTRLTVT.

The table lists this clone with a count of one. The chain links TRBV28 to TRBJ1-3, with 9 positions matching TRBD1. The CDR3 has 17 amino acids. CDR1 is MDHEN and CDR2 is SYDVKM in the germline V gene. V lost 2 bases, J lost 0 bases, and 5 bases stayed unmatched. CDR3 bases: TGTGCCAGCAGTTTAGGAGGGACAGGGCTCTCTGGAAACACCATATATTTT. Translated: CASSLGGTGLSGNTIYF.